The 17 T cell receptor beta chains below come from one sample, sequenced in a study of T cell repertoires in cytomegalovirus infection. From the reads, TCRdb called clonotypes with MiXCR, one entry per CDR3 protein. The table lists around 900,000 distinct CDR3 sequences, roughly 30% of them singletons. No antigen has been identified for these receptors. This specimen consisted of cultured CD8+ T cells from PBMCs, obtained from culture after CMV antigen stimulation. Receptors were obtained from a human donor in good health (CMV status not recorded). Some clones in this sample may be carry-over from other donors' samples.

The chain recombines TRBV10-3 with TRBJ2-3; 12 positions agree with TRBD2. V gave up 6 bases and J gave up 4 bases; unmatched junction bases: 8. The CDR3 runs 16 residues. CDR1 is ENHRY, CDR2 SYGVKD, per germline. Here the CDR3 reads CAIRVLTSGGADTQYF. CDR3 bases: TGTGCCATCAGGGTATTGACTAGCGGGGGAGCAGATACGCAGTATTTT.

This sequence joins TRBV7-8 and TRBJ2-7; possible D gene TRBD1, 5 bases. The CDR3 covers 15 residues. Germline loops: CDR1 SGHVS, CDR2 FQNEAQ. The V end lost 4 bases, the J end lost 4 bases, and 17 bases lay between the germline ends. CDR3 residues: CASSSPTDTLYEQYF. DNA of the CDR3: TGTGCCAGCAGCTCACCGACAGATACCCTTTACGAGCAGTACTTC. Full variable domain (rest looked up from reference TRBV7-8 and TRBJ2-7): GAGVSQSPRYKVAKRGQDVALRCDPISGHVSLFWYQQALGQGPEFLTYFQNEAQLDKSGLPSDRFFAERPEGSVSTLKIQRTQQEDSAVYLCASSSPTDTLYEQYFGPGTRLTVT.

The sample holds a few counts of this clonotype. The V and J genes are TRBV14 and TRBJ1-1; D gene unclear. Trimming stripped 1 base from V and 4 bases from J, with 7 bases between. This CDR3 has 13 amino acids. Germline loops: CDR1 SGHDN, CDR2 FVKESK. CDR3 sequence reads: CASSQALVTEAFF. CDR3 sequence (DNA): TGTGCCAGCAGCCAAGCTTTGGTCACTGAAGCTTTCTTT.

In this sample, this clonotype turned up many times. This rearrangement joins TRBV7-9 to TRBJ2-7; D is ambiguous. The germline V and J ends were trimmed by 5 bases and 0 bases, with 11 bases remaining between them. Germline lookup yields CDR1 SEHNR and CDR2 FQNEAQ (reference sequence). This CDR3 comprises 14 residues. This CDR3 reads CASSDPRSSYEQYV. The CDR3 nucleotides are TGTGCCAGCAGCGACCCACGGAGCTCCTACGAGCAGTACGTC.

The sample holds a few counts of this clonotype. The J gene is TRBJ2-4, the V gene TRBV27, with TRBD1 as a possible D gene (5 bases). V gave up 8 bases and J gave up 0 bases, with 17 bases separating them. CDR3 length equals 16 residues. In germline, CDR1 is MNHEY, CDR2 SMNVEV (reference sequence). DNA for the CDR3: TGTGCCAGCTCATGGGGCGGTCTCCTAGCCAAAAACATTCAGTACTTC. Its translation is CASSWGGLLAKNIQYF.

The CDR3 spells CASVGTGPYEQYF. The CDR3, as DNA: TGTGCCAGCGTCGGGACGGGACCTTACGAGCAGTACTTC. The chain is built from TRBV2 and TRBJ2-7, with D perhaps TRBD1 or TRBD2 (5 bases each). CDR3 length: 13 amino acids. Trimming pared 8 bases from V and 4 bases from J, leaving 15 bases between. Germline V lookup: CDR1 SNHLY, CDR2 FYNNEI.

J is TRBJ1-2 and V is TRBV7-6; D might be TRBD1 (6 bases). The CDR3 is made up of 14 amino acids. V lost 2 bases to trimming and J lost 8 bases, with 15 bases between them. Germline lookup yields CDR1 SGHVS and CDR2 FNYEAQ. The CDR3 sequence is CASSLTPGGEGYTF. In nucleotides, the CDR3 is TGTGCCAGCAGCTTAACACCGGGGGGCGAAGGCTACACCTTC.

This clonotype came up a few times. The rearrangement links TRBV6-1 to TRBJ1-2; D ambiguous. This CDR3 is built from 14 residues. Germline V gene data show CDR1 as MNHNS and CDR2 as SASEGT. V was cut by 2 bases and J by 0 bases, with 7 bases left in between. The CDR3 sequence is CASSEIGANYGYTF. The CDR3 DNA reads as TGTGCCAGCAGTGAAATTGGGGCTAACTATGGCTACACCTTC.

In this sample, this clonotype turned up a few times. This chain joins TRBV7-9 and TRBJ1-5; D uncertain. Trimming took off 4 bases at V and 1 base at J, with 8 bases between the two ends. CDR3 length equals 14 residues. Germline-derived CDR1 and CDR2 are SEHNR and FQNEAQ (reference sequence). In DNA form, the CDR3 reads TGTGCCAGCAGCTCGCCCCGGAGCAATCAGCCCCAGCATTTT. Its translation is CASSSPRSNQPQHF.

The chain links TRBV7-9 to TRBJ1-4; a possible D gene is TRBD1 (6 bases). Germline CDR1 SEHNR, CDR2 FQNEAQ (reference sequence). V was pared by 5 bases and J by 6 bases, with 16 bases between. The CDR3 is 15 residues long. The CDR3, as DNA: TGTGCCAGCAGCCCCCGAGGGGAGGGGGATGAAAAACTGTTTTTT. Translated: CASSPRGEGDEKLFF.

The V gene is TRBV6-1, the J gene TRBJ2-1; D unresolved. V was cut by 6 bases and J by 5 bases, with 8 bases left in between. Germline-derived CDR1 and CDR2 are MNHNS and SASEGT. The CDR3 runs to 12 residues. The CDR3 nucleotides are TGTGCCAGCAGGGGGTTTCACAATGAGCAGTTCTTC. It codes for CASRGFHNEQFF.

This clonotype turned up a few times. The chain has TRBV28 and TRBJ2-4; TRBD1 aligns across 12 bases. The ends lost 6 bases at V and 1 base at J; junction bases unmatched: 7. CDR3 size: 17 residues. Germline V gene lookup returns CDR1 MDHEN and CDR2 SYDVKM. The CDR3: CASRMGQGALAKNIQYF. The CDR3 nucleotides read TGTGCCAGCAGAATGGGACAGGGGGCGCTGGCCAAAAACATTCAGTACTTC.

The genes are TRBV13 and TRBJ2-3, with D possibly being TRBD1 or TRBD2 (5 bases each). V was pared by 7 bases and J by 2 bases, with 13 bases between. From germline, CDR1 is PRHDT and CDR2 FYEKMQ (reference sequence). This CDR3 is built from 14 residues. The CDR3 here is CASTQRGPTDTQYF. For the CDR3, the DNA is TGTGCCAGCACGCAACGGGGACCCACAGATACGCAGTATTTT.

The J gene is TRBJ1-1, the V gene TRBV19; 8 bases fit TRBD1. The J segment lost 5 bases and the V segment lost 7 bases, leaving 15 bases of the junction unmatched. Per the germline V gene, CDR1 is LNHDA and CDR2 is SQIVND (reference sequence). The CDR3 loop spans 16 amino acids. The CDR3 coding sequence is TGTGCCAGTAAGGGCCTTACCGGGACAGGCCGTACTGAAGCTTTCTTT. It encodes CASKGLTGTGRTEAFF.

Worth noting for this clonotype: A much larger clone sits a single nucleotide away, making a read error possible. The rearrangement uses TRBV7-2 and TRBJ1-6; D is possibly TRBD1 (5 bases). Germline CDR1 reads SGHTA; CDR2 reads FQGNSA. This CDR3 comprises 17 residues. The DNA for the CDR3 is TGTGCCAGCAGCTTAGGGGGCCATAGCTCCTATAATTCAACCCTCCACTTT. Its translation: CASSLGGHSSYNSTLHF.

This rearrangement joins TRBV7-3 to TRBJ2-7; 11 nucleotides match TRBD2. The V gene end was trimmed by 6 bases and the J gene end by 4 bases; junction bases not matched to a gene: 17. Germline CDR1 reads SGHTA; CDR2 reads FQGTGA. The CDR3 consists of 18 residues. CDR3 region: CASSCAGGGLAVHYEQYV. CDR3 sequence (DNA): TGTGCCAGCAGTTGTGCTGGGGGGGGACTAGCGGTCCATTACGAGCAGTACGTC.

This clonotype appeared a few times. The genes are TRBV29-1 and TRBJ2-1, with D perhaps TRBD2 (6 bases). The CDR3 is made up of 14 amino acids. The germline gives CDR1 SQVTM, CDR2 ANQGSEA. Trimming removed 7 bases at V and 4 bases at J, with 17 bases between. CDR3 sequence: CSATKEGTYNEQFF. CDR3 sequence (DNA): TGCAGCGCCACAAAGGAGGGTACTTACAATGAGCAGTTCTTC.